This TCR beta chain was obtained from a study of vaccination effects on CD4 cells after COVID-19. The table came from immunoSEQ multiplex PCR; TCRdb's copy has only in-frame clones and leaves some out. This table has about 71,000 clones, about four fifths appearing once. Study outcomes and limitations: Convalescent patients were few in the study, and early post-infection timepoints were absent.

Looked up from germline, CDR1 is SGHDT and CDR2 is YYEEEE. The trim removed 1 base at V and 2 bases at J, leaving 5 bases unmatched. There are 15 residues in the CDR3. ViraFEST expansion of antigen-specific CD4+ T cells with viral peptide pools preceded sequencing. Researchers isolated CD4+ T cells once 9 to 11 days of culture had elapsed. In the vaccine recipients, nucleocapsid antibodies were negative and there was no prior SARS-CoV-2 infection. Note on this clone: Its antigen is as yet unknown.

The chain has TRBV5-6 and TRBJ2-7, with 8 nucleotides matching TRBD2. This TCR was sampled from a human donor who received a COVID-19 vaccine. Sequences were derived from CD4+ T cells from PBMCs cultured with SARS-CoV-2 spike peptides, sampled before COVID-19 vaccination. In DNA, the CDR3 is TGTGCCAGCAGCTTGCGGGGACTAGTCCCCTACGAGCAGTACGTC. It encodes CASSLRGLVPYEQYV.